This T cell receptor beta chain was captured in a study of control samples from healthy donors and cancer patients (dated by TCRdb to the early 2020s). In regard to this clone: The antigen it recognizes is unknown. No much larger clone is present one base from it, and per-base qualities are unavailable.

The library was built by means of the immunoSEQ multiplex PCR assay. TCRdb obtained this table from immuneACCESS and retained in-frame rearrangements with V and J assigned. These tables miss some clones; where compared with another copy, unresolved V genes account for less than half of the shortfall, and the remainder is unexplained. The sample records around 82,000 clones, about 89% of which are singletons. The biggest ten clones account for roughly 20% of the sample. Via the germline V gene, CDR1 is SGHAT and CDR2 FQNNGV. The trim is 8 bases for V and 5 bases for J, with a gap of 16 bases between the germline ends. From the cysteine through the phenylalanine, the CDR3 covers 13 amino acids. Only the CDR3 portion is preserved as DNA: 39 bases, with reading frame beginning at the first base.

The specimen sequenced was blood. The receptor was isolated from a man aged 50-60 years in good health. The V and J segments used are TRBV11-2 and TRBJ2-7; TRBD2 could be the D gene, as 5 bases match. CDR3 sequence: CASRGRGPHEQYF. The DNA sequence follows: TGTGCCAGCCGCGGCCGAGGGCCCCACGAGCAGTACTTC. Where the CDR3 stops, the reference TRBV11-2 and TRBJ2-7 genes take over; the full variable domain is EAGVAQSPRYKIIEKRQSVAFWCNPISGHATLYWYQQILGQGPKLLIQFQNNGVVDDSQLPKDRFSAERLKGVDSTLKIQPAKLEDSAVYLCASRGRGPHEQYFGPGTRLTVT.